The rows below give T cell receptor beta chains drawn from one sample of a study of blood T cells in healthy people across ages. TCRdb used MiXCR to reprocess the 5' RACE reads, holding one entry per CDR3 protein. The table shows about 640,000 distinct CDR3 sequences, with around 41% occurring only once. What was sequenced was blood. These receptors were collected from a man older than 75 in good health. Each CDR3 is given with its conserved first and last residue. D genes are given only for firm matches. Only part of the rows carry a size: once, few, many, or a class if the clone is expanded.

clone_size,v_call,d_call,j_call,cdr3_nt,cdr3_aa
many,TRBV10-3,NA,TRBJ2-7,TGTGCCATCCAGAGGGGGGGTTACGAGCAGTACTTC,CAIQRGGYEQYF
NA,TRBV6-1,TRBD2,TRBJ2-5,TGTGCCAGCAGGCAGGCGGGAGGGGCGTGGGAGACCCAGTACTTC,CASRQAGGAWETQYF
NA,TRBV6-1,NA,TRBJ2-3,TGTGCCAGCAGTGAGGGAGGCTCTTTCACAGATACGCAGTATTTT,CASSEGGSFTDTQYF
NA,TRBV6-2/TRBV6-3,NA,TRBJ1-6,TGTGCCAGCAGTAACGGGCCGATCTCACCCCTCCACTTT,CASSNGPISPLHF
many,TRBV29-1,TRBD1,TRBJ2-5,TGCAGCGTCGTAGGACAGGCCTCAGGGGAGACCCAGTACTTC,CSVVGQASGETQYF
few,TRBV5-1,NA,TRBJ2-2,TGCGCCAGCAGCTTGTCAATTTATTCCGGGGAGCTGTTTTTT,CASSLSIYSGELFF
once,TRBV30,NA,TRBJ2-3,TGTGCCTGGAGTGTACCCAGCACAGATACGCAGTATTTT,CAWSVPSTDTQYF
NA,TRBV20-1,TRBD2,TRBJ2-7,TGCAGTGCTAGAGATTCGGCTTGGTTAGCGGGACTATCCTACGAGCAGTACTTC,CSARDSAWLAGLSYEQYF
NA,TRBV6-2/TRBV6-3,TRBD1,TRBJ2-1,TGTGCCAGCGGACAGGGCATACCTGAGCAGTTCTTC,CASGQGIPEQFF
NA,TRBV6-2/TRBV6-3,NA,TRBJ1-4,TGTGCCAGCAGTTCCGGGGAGACTAATGAAAAACTGTTTTTT,CASSSGETNEKLFF
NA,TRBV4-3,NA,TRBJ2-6,TGCGCCAGCAGCCGAGATAGGGACAGGGCCAACGTCCTGACTTTC,CASSRDRDRANVLTF
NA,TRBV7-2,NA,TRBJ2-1,TGTGCCAGCAGCCACGACCGGACTCAATACAATGAGCAGTTCTTC,CASSHDRTQYNEQFF
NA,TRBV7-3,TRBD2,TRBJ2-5,TGTGCCAGCAGCTTAATGGGACTAGCGGGGACCCATGAGACCCAGTACTTC,CASSLMGLAGTHETQYF
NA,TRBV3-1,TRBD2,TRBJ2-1,TGTGCCAGCAGCCAACTGGGACTAGCAAGCAATGAGCAGTTCTTC,CASSQLGLASNEQFF
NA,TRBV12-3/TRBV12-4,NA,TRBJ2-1,TGTGCCAGCATCTTAGGGGTTTCGGGTGAGCAGTTCTTC,CASILGVSGEQFF
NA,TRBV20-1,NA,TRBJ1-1,TGCAGTGCTAGTCGGGGGTTTGAAGCTTTCTTT,CSASRGFEAFF
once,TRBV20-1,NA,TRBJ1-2,TGCAGTGCCCTACAGGGAGAATACTATGGCTACACCTTC,CSALQGEYYGYTF
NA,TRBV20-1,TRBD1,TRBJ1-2,TGCAGTGCACCCGGGACAGGAACCAACTATGGCTACACCTTC,CSAPGTGTNYGYTF
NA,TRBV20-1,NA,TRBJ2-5,TGCAGTGCTAGACTCCGGGGTACAGAGACCCAGTACTTC,CSARLRGTETQYF
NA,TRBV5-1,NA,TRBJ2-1,TGCGCCAGCAGCTTGGGGCCGTCAGCCAATGAGCAGTTCTTC,CASSLGPSANEQFF
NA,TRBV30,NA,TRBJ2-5,TGTGCCTGGAGGCAGAGGGAGACCCAGTACTTC,CAWRQRETQYF
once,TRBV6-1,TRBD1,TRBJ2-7,TGCGCCAGTCGGATGAAACCAGATAGTCCGGGACAGTCCAACTACGAGCAGTACTTC,CASRMKPDSPGQSNYEQYF
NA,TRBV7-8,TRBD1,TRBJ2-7,TGTGCCAGCGCGGGACAGGGATTTTACGAGCAGTACTTC,CASAGQGFYEQYF
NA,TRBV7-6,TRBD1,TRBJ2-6,TGTGCCAGCAGCACCCAGACAGGGGGTTACTCTGGGGCCAACGTCCTGACTTTC,CASSTQTGGYSGANVLTF
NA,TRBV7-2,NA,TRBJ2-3,TGTGCCAGCAGCTCGGACCCCGGGAGTTATACGCAGTATTTT,CASSSDPGSYTQYF
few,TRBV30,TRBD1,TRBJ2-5,TGTGCCTGGAGTCTCGGGACAGGGCCCCTCCAAGAGACCCAGTACTTC,CAWSLGTGPLQETQYF
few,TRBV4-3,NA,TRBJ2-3,TGCGCCAGCAGCCAAGAAACAGCGAGCACAGATACGCAGTATTTT,CASSQETASTDTQYF
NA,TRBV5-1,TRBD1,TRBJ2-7,TGCGCCAGCAGCCCAACGACAGGGAGACCAGGTGCGGACGAGCAGTACTTC,CASSPTTGRPGADEQYF
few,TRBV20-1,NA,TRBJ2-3,TGCAGTGCTAGAGATCTCTGGGATACGCAGTATTTT,CSARDLWDTQYF
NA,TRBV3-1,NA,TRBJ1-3,TGTGCCAGCAGCCAGGGTCGCCAGCCGATATATTTT,CASSQGRQPIYF
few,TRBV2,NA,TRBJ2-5,TGTGCCAGCAGTGAGACTCTAGCGTTTGGGGAGACCCAGTACTTC,CASSETLAFGETQYF
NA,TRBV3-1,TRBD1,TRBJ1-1,TGTGCCAGCAACCGACAGGGGGGTATGAACACTGAAGCTTTCTTT,CASNRQGGMNTEAFF
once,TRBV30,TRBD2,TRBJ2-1,TGTGCCTGGAGTATCCTAGCGGGAGGGCCCAATGAGCAGTTCTTC,CAWSILAGGPNEQFF
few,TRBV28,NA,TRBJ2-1,TGTGCCAGCAGTAGGCTGCCGTCCGGGGACCGAGAGCAGTTCTTC,CASSRLPSGDREQFF
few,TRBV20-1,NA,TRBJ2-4,TGCAGTGCTACCACTCAGAGGAGAGTCATTCAGTACTTC,CSATTQRRVIQYF
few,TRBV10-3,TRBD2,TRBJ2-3,TGTGCCATCTCGAGGGAGCGGGAGATTAGTACAGATACGCAGTATTTT,CAISREREISTDTQYF
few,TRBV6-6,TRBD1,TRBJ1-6,TGTGCCAACAGCCCGACAGGGGGCAGGAATTCACCCCTCCACTTT,CANSPTGGRNSPLHF
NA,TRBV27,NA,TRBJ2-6,TGTGCCAGCAGTAAGAACTCTGGGGCCAACGTCCTGACTTTC,CASSKNSGANVLTF
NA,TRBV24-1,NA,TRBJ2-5,TGTGCCACCAGCCCAGGGTTGGGGCCCCAAGAGACCCAGTACTTC,CATSPGLGPQETQYF
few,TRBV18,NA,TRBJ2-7,TGTGCCAGCTCACCCGGGACTGGGGGACACGAGCAGTACTTC,CASSPGTGGHEQYF
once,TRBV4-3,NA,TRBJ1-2,TGCGCCAGCAGCCATTCAGGGGACGGCTACACCTTC,CASSHSGDGYTF